Shown below are 8 T cell receptor beta chains from a single sample sequenced in a study of blood T cell repertoires in COVID-19. Libraries were prepared by immunoSEQ multiplex PCR; TCRdb keeps only in-frame clonotypes and omits some of them. The sample yields about 240,000 clones, around 86% seen once. Source material: peripheral blood. These receptors originate from a woman between 45 and 60 years old with COVID-19, enrolled during active disease.

The J gene is TRBJ2-5, the V gene TRBV5-6; 7 bases line up with TRBD2. The CDR3 runs to 16 residues. The trim removed 0 bases at V and 2 bases at J, leaving 7 bases unmatched. From germline, CDR1 is SGHDT and CDR2 YYEEEE. The CDR3 DNA sequence: TGTGCCAGCAGCTTGGATGGAGCGGGAATACAAGAGACCCAGTACTTC. It codes for CASSLDGAGIQETQYF.

The chain carries TRBV10-2 and TRBJ1-1, with a weak D call TRBD1 (5 bases). This CDR3 has 18 residues. Trimming removed 0 bases at V and 1 base at J, with 18 bases between. From germline, CDR1 is WSHSY and CDR2 SAAADI. CDR3 DNA sequence: TGCGCCAGCAGTGAGTCGAGGAGGGGAGTCGCGAGGAACACTGAAGCTTTCTTT. Its protein is CASSESRRGVARNTEAFF.

This chain joins TRBV2 and TRBJ2-1; 9 bases are shared with TRBD2. CDR1 and CDR2 from the germline V gene are SNHLY and FYNNEI. The CDR3 is 16 residues long. J lost 8 bases, V lost 3 bases, and 11 bases had no gene match. CDR3 sequence reads: CASSELWRGGPDEQFF. CDR3 in DNA: TGTGCCAGCAGTGAGTTATGGCGGGGGGGCCCCGATGAGCAGTTCTTC.

This chain connects TRBV10-2 to TRBJ2-3, with D unresolved. Looked up from germline, CDR1 is WSHSY and CDR2 is SAAADI. The CDR3 runs 15 residues. The V end was cut by 2 bases, the J end by 1 base, with 10 bases between. The CDR3 is CASSEEALGTDTQYF. The CDR3 DNA reads as TGCGCCAGCAGTGAGGAGGCTTTGGGCACAGATACGCAGTATTTT.

The rearrangement joins TRBV30 to TRBJ2-2; D possibly corresponds to TRBD2 (7 bases). The CDR3 extends over 16 amino acids. Germline V gene lookup returns CDR1 GTSNPN and CDR2 SVGIG (reference sequence). V was pared by 2 bases and J by 3 bases, with 16 bases between. The CDR3 DNA follows: TGTGCCTGGAGTCATTGGGGGGGCGCCGACACCGGGGAGCTGTTTTTT. Its protein product is CAWSHWGGADTGELFF. The variable domain in full, with the rest retrieved from reference TRBV30 and TRBJ2-2, is SQTIHQWPATLVQPVGSPLSLECTVEGTSNPNLYWYRQAAGRGLQLLFYSVGIGQISSEVPQNLSASRPQDRQFILSSKKLLLSDSGFYLCAWSHWGGADTGELFFGEGSRLTVL.

The chain recombines TRBV13 with TRBJ2-3; 7 bases are a match to TRBD2. There are 15 residues in the CDR3. Losses at the gene ends were 2 bases for V and 1 base for J; bases not matched to a gene: 3. The V gene's germline CDR1 is PRHDT and CDR2 FYEKMQ (reference sequence). CDR3 sequence: CASSLRGGGTDTQYF. The CDR3 DNA reads as TGTGCCAGCAGCTTAAGGGGAGGGGGCACAGATACGCAGTATTTT.

A remark on this clone: At the DNA level, this CDR3 is encoded by other sequences in the same sample as well. The chain combines TRBV19 with TRBJ1-1; D remains unclear. CDR1 LNHDA and CDR2 SQIVND come from the germline V gene (reference sequence). This CDR3 spans 11 amino acids. The V gene lost 8 bases and the J gene lost 0 bases, with 4 bases spanning the gap. CDR3 sequence reads: CASRLNTEAFF. DNA for the CDR3: TGTGCCAGTCGGTTGAACACTGAAGCTTTCTTT.

The chain is built from TRBV10-3 and TRBJ2-1, with a possible D match to TRBD2 (5 bases). V was shortened by 3 bases and J by 10 bases, with 16 bases between the two germline ends. The germline CDR1 and CDR2 sequences are ENHRY and SYGVKD. The CDR3 loop spans 14 amino acids. CDR3 in DNA: TGTGCCATCAGTGATGCACGCACACGAGGGGAGCAGTTCTTC. Protein product: CAISDARTRGEQFF.